This T cell receptor (beta chain) originates from a study of brain T cells in children with intractable seizures. Clones were sequenced by immunoSEQ multiplex PCR, and TCRdb holds only the in-frame ones, with some missing. The sample shows approximately 40,000 clones, around 90% of them seen only once. The CDR3 totals 14 residues. V was trimmed by 2 bases and J by 0 bases, leaving 8 bases between them. Germline V gene data show CDR1 as KGHSH and CDR2 as LQKENI. V is TRBV18 and J is TRBJ2-7; D ambiguous. The receptor was derived from a girl aged 2 to 9 with tuberous sclerosis and intractable seizures. Source: peripheral blood, taken at surgery. The CDR3: CASSPGQTSYEQYF. For the CDR3, the DNA is TGTGCCAGCTCACCAGGCCAGACCTCCTACGAGCAGTACTTC. Using reference TRBV18 and TRBJ2-7 for the parts outside the CDR3, the full variable domain is NAGVMQNPRHLVRRRGQEARLRCSPMKGHSHVYWYRQLPEEGLKFMVYLQKENIIDESGMPKERFSAEFPKEGPSILRIQQVVRGDSAAYFCASSPGQTSYEQYFGPGTRLTVT.